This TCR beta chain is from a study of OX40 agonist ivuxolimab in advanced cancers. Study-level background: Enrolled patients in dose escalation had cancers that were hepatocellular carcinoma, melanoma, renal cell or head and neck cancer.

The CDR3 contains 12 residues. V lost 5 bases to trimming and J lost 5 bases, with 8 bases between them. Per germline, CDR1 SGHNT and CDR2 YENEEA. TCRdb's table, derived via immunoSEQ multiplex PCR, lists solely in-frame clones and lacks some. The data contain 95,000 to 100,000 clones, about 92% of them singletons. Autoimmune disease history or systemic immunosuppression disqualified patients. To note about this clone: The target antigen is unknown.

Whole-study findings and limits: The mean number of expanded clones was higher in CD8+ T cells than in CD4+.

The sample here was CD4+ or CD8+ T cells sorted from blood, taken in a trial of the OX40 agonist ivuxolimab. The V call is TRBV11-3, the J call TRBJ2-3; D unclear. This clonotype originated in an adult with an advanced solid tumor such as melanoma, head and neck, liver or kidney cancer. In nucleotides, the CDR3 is TGTGCCAGCAGCCGCCGAAGAGATACGCAGTATTTT. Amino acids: CASSRRRDTQYF.